These 4 T cell receptor beta chains were all obtained from the same sample, sequenced in a study of shared clonotypes between healthy human individuals. Some clones are missing from TCRdb's copy, which holds only in-frame ones; the method was immunoSEQ multiplex PCR. The table shows more than 2 million clones, with 90% to 97% occurring only once. The specimen was naive CD4+ T cells sorted from blood. The subset here: CD45RA+ positively selected. These receptors originate from a man in his late teens or twenties in good health.

This clone was observed once. Other DNA sequences in the sample encode the same CDR3. V is TRBV28 and J is TRBJ2-7; no clear D gene. The CDR3 runs 12 residues. Germline-derived CDR1 and CDR2 are MDHEN and SYDVKM. Trimming took 5 bases from V and 4 from J, leaving 9 bases between them. DNA of the CDR3: TGTGCCAGCAGTCTTACGGGTTACGAGCAGTACTTC. Translation gives CASSLTGYEQYF.

This clone was seen just once. The CDR3 loop is CASSYRPTNEKLFF. In DNA, the CDR3 is TGTGCCAGCAGTTACAGGCCAACTAATGAAAAACTGTTTTTT. The chain couples TRBV6-6 to TRBJ1-4, with D uncertain. V lost 2 bases and J 0 bases, leaving 4 bases between the germline ends. This CDR3 contains 14 residues. The germline V gene encodes CDR1 MNHNY and CDR2 SVGAGI (reference sequence).

The V call is TRBV2, the J call TRBJ1-2; weak D call: TRBD1 (5 bases). Between the trimmed V and J ends, which lost 3 bases and 4 bases, there was a span of 15 bases. The CDR3 length is 15 residues. The germline V gene has CDR1 SNHLY and CDR2 FYNNEI. CDR3 sequence (DNA): TGTGCCAGCAGTGATTTAGGCAGGGACCTCTATGGCTACACCTTC. It specifies CASSDLGRDLYGYTF.

The chain carries TRBV18 and TRBJ2-6; D not resolved. Per germline, CDR1 KGHSH and CDR2 LQKENI. The CDR3 totals 16 residues. The V and J ends lost 3 bases and 4 bases respectively, with 13 bases between them. DNA for the CDR3: TGTGCCAGCTCACCTTTTGATATCTCCGGGGCCAACGTCCTGACTTTC. This codes for CASSPFDISGANVLTF.